This TCR beta chain was captured by sequencing in a study of stem cell transplantation in POMP-related autoinflammatory disease. This CDR3 contains 14 residues. The V gene's germline CDR1 is SNHLY and CDR2 FYNNEI. The V segment lost 8 bases and the J segment 1 base; nucleotides outside the gene matches: 5. Assay used: immunoSEQ multiplex PCR; TCRdb lists only in-frame clones, some missing. The sample lists 20,000 to 30,000 clones; around 86% were seen once. The source of this sequence is a human donor with POMP-related autoinflammation and immune dysregulation (PRAID). The chain is built from TRBV2 and TRBJ2-7; TRBD2 matches at 10 bases. The sequencing used CD4+ T cells from PBMCs, collected before stem cell transplantation. This CDR3 is CASGPTSGSYEQYF. CDR3 sequence (DNA): TGTGCCAGCGGCCCGACTAGCGGGTCCTACGAGCAGTACTTC.